Below are 16 T cell receptor beta chains sequenced from a single sample in a study of control samples from healthy donors and cancer patients. Only in-frame clones appear in the TCRdb table, and some are missing; sequencing was by immunoSEQ multiplex PCR. The sample includes 150,000 to 200,000 clones, roughly 91% of them seen just once. Sequencing was performed on blood. The receptors were sampled from a woman aged 30 to 39 in good health.

CDR3 sequence (DNA): TGTGCCAGCAGGGCACAGGGGGCGACTAATGAAAAACTGTTTTTT. Its translation: CASRAQGATNEKLFF. The chain recombines TRBV28 with TRBJ1-4; 9 bases agree with TRBD1. With V trimmed by 6 bases and J by 2 bases, 4 bases remained unmatched. This CDR3 region has 15 residues. Germline V gene lookup returns CDR1 MDHEN and CDR2 SYDVKM.

V is TRBV11-2 and J is TRBJ1-2; 8 bases map to TRBD1. The germline V gene encodes CDR1 SGHAT and CDR2 FQNNGV. J lost 5 bases, V lost 5 bases, and 7 bases had no gene match. The CDR3 contains 14 residues. The DNA for the CDR3 is TGTGCCAGCAGCGCTTCAGGGGGCTCATATGGCTACACCTTC. This codes for CASSASGGSYGYTF. Full variable domain (rest looked up from reference TRBV11-2 and TRBJ1-2): EAGVAQSPRYKIIEKRQSVAFWCNPISGHATLYWYQQILGQGPKLLIQFQNNGVVDDSQLPKDRFSAERLKGVDSTLKIQPAKLEDSAVYLCASSASGGSYGYTFGSGTRLTVV.

This clone has more than one count but fewer than ten. CDR3 region: CASSPSLTDTQYF. The DNA for the CDR3 is TGTGCCAGTAGTCCTAGTCTCACAGATACGCAGTATTTT. The chain has TRBV19 and TRBJ2-3; D call uncertain. The CDR3 runs 13 residues. Germline V lookup: CDR1 LNHDA, CDR2 SQIVND (reference sequence). Trimming pared 5 bases from V and 2 bases from J, leaving 8 bases between.

This chain joins TRBV10-1 and TRBJ1-3; D might be TRBD1 (5 bases). The germline CDR1 and CDR2 sequences are WNHNN and SYGVQD (reference sequence). The CDR3 is 16 residues long. The V end lost 5 bases, the J end lost 0 bases, and 14 bases lay between the germline ends. CDR3 residues: CASSRVRANSGNTIYF. The CDR3, as DNA: TGCGCCAGCAGTAGGGTCAGGGCTAACTCTGGAAACACCATATATTTT.

The chain recombines TRBV30 with TRBJ2-7, with TRBD1 matching over 7 bases. The CDR3 contains 14 residues. V shed 3 bases and J 4 bases; nucleotides not matched to a gene: 9. Germline V gene lookup returns CDR1 GTSNPN and CDR2 SVGIG (reference sequence). This CDR3 is CAWSQRQGSYEQYF. Here the CDR3 DNA reads TGTGCCTGGAGCCAAAGACAGGGATCTTACGAGCAGTACTTC.

The rearrangement joins TRBV19 to TRBJ2-6; the D gene is possibly TRBD1 (5 bases). V lost 6 bases to trimming and J lost 0 bases, with 12 bases between them. There are 16 residues in the CDR3. Per the germline V gene, CDR1 is LNHDA and CDR2 is SQIVND (reference sequence). The CDR3 coding sequence is TGTGCCAGTAGCAGACAGTTAAACTCTGGGGCCAACGTCCTGACTTTC. This encodes CASSRQLNSGANVLTF.

The CDR3 protein is CASSEAGVGNEQFF. Here the CDR3 DNA reads TGTGCCAGCAGCGAAGCGGGAGTAGGGAATGAGCAGTTCTTC. The chain carries TRBV9 and TRBJ2-1; 8 bases align to TRBD2. CDR3 length: 14 amino acids. Germline loops: CDR1 SGDLS, CDR2 YYNGEE. Losses at the gene ends were 3 bases for V and 7 bases for J; bases not matched to a gene: 6.

The chain joins TRBV2 to TRBJ2-3; 13 bases are a match to TRBD2. J was trimmed by 4 bases and V by 3 bases; bases with no gene match: 4. The CDR3 length is 16 residues. Per germline, CDR1 SNHLY and CDR2 FYNNEI. This CDR3 is CASSDPLAGGPDTQYF. The CDR3 DNA reads as TGTGCCAGCAGTGACCCACTAGCGGGGGGGCCAGATACGCAGTATTTT.

The chain uses TRBV7-8 and TRBJ2-1; D is ambiguous. Germline V gene sequence: CDR1 SGHVS, CDR2 FQNEAQ. The V gene lost 3 bases and the J gene lost 0 bases, with 3 bases spanning the gap. The CDR3 covers 13 residues. The CDR3 loop reads CASSFSSYNEQFF. For the CDR3, the DNA is TGTGCCAGCAGCTTTAGCTCCTACAATGAGCAGTTCTTC.

Concerning this clone: Other nucleotide sequences from this sample produce the same CDR3. This chain connects TRBV7-3 to TRBJ2-5, with 12 bases lining up with TRBD2. J was trimmed by 5 bases and V by 6 bases; bases with no gene match: 4. The CDR3 loop spans 14 amino acids. Germline values: CDR1 SGHTA, CDR2 FQGTGA. Written as DNA, the CDR3 is TGTGCCAGCAGTCTAGCGGGAGGGAGGGAGACCCAGTACTTC. This translates into CASSLAGGRETQYF.

As DNA, the CDR3 is TGTGCCAGCAGCTTAGCGGACGTCTCCTACGAGCAGTACTTC. Its protein is CASSLADVSYEQYF. The chain joins TRBV11-3 to TRBJ2-7; D gene unclear. Germline CDR1 is SGHNT and CDR2 is YENEEA. V was clipped by 1 base and J by 0 bases, with 7 bases between them. The CDR3 runs to 14 residues. Full variable domain (remainder filled in from reference TRBV11-3 and TRBJ2-7): EAGVVQSPRYKIIEKKQPVAFWCNPISGHNTLYWYLQNLGQGPELLIRYENEEAVDDSQLPKDRFSAERLKGVDSTLKIQPAELGDSAVYLCASSLADVSYEQYFGPGTRLTVT.

This chain uses TRBV6-1 with TRBJ2-1; 8 nucleotides align to TRBD2. CDR1 is MNHNS, CDR2 SASEGT, per germline. V lost 1 base, J lost 4 bases, and 6 bases stayed unmatched. This CDR3 region has 16 residues. CDR3 coding DNA: TGTGCCAGCAGTGAAGGTCGGGCTAGCGGGTACAATGAGCAGTTCTTC. It specifies CASSEGRASGYNEQFF.

The chain carries TRBV28 and TRBJ1-1; 12 positions agree with TRBD1. J gave up 1 base and V 3 bases, and 3 bases lay outside the gene matches. The CDR3 runs to 16 residues. Germline V lookup: CDR1 MDHEN, CDR2 SYDVKM. The chain's CDR3 is CASSLWGQGANTEAFF. Here the CDR3 DNA reads TGTGCCAGCAGTTTGTGGGGACAGGGGGCGAACACTGAAGCTTTCTTT.

The chain recombines TRBV28 with TRBJ1-6, with 9 positions matching TRBD1. Germline V gene sequence: CDR1 MDHEN, CDR2 SYDVKM. The CDR3 totals 15 residues. V was clipped by 5 bases and J by 5 bases; unmatched bases: 4. CDR3 nucleotide sequence: TGTGCCAGCAGTACCCGACAGGGGGATAATTCACCCCTCCACTTT. Its translation is CASSTRQGDNSPLHF.

V is TRBV7-6 and J is TRBJ2-2; no reliable D call. Deletions cut 1 base from V and 3 bases from J, with 6 bases between. This CDR3 has 14 amino acids. Germline V gene sequence: CDR1 SGHVS, CDR2 FNYEAQ. CDR3 in DNA: TGTGCCAGCAGCTTAGTAGGATACACCGGGGAGCTGTTTTTT. Protein product: CASSLVGYTGELFF.

This rearrangement joins TRBV10-1 to TRBJ2-1, with 8 bases that match TRBD1. Germline V gene lookup returns CDR1 WNHNN and CDR2 SYGVQD (reference sequence). The junction had 5 bases not matched to a gene; V was cut back by 0 bases and J by 1 base. There are 17 residues in the CDR3. The CDR3 DNA reads as TGCGCCAGCAGTGAGTCCCCTCGGACAGGGTCCTACAATGAGCAGTTCTTC. It yields the protein CASSESPRTGSYNEQFF.